The T cell receptor beta chain described here comes from a study of T cells in placental villitis. In the study overall: The study compared placental TCR-beta repertoires across villitis of unknown etiology, gestational-age-matched unaffected controls, and infectious villitis to test an allograft-versus-infection hypothesis. Points the paper makes about the study in general: CMV-specific clone frequencies were lower in villitis of unknown etiology than in infectious CMV cases (approximately 0.00095 vs 0.0099), and villitis of unknown etiology did not differ from controls on this measure. Small amounts of decidua were contained in the paraffin blocks, so some of the captured T cells, especially in controls, may have been decidual rather than villous infiltrates. Sequencing bulk tissue made it impossible to distinguish helper, regulatory or cytotoxic T cells or to tell maternal from fetal T cells, and the approach excluded gamma-delta receptors.

V gives up 3 bases and J gives up 6 bases, and the segment between their germline ends measures 15 bases. The CDR3 contains 15 residues, cysteine and phenylalanine counted. The sequence is cut down to CDR3 DNA, 45 bases in frame from base 1. CDR1 and CDR2 are drawn from the germline V gene (reference sequence): SGHKS, YYEKEE. Five infectious villitis placentae were included, four with confirmed cytomegalovirus and one with Toxoplasma gondii, and were not matched to other groups. The mothers in the infectious villitis group were younger, had smaller fetuses, and delivered preterm or had intrauterine demise in two cases. After delivery, the placentae were collected and evaluated both grossly and histologically, and only then was archival tissue selected. Five 10-micron scrolls were cut from each FFPE block, and DNA was then isolated using the AllPrep DNA/RNA FFPE Tissue kit. DNA concentration and purity were evaluated by NanoDrop, whereas RNA quality was assessed on a Bioanalyzer.

On this clone: Its cognate antigen has yet to be identified. No quality values exist for individual bases; no much larger clone is one base distant.

TCR-beta CDR3 regions were amplified from genomic DNA with the immunoSEQ v4 bias-controlled multiplex PCR assay, run blinded to group allocation. To estimate the quantities of nucleated cells and T cells in each sample, reference gene primers were added alongside the TCR-beta primers. Sequencing of the libraries was performed on an Illumina MiSeq with a 100-cycle paired-end protocol. In the original analysis: The immunoSEQ Analyzer software was used to calculate diversity and richness, with richness measured by iChao1 and clonality based on Pielou evenness and Shannon diversity (range 0-1, where higher values mean less diversity). CDR3 amino acid sequences together with their V/J genes were searched in VDJdb for CMV, EBV and influenza A specificities using confidence 3 and substitution 2. The Morisita-Horn index was used to assess TCR-beta amino acid clonotype overlap between villitis of unknown etiology, infectious villitis and control repertoires. The clones in this table, taken by TCRdb from immuneACCESS, are in-frame only. Not every clone is retained; where verified, under half of the shortfall comes from an unresolved V gene, and the cause of the rest is unknown. From that table come the V and J calls and clone size; the DNA was used to work out D and trimming. For this sample there are under 4,000 clones; about 75% appear just once. The ten biggest clones cover approximately 19% of the sample.

The sequence came from a human patient with infectious villitis; the placental T cells may come from both mother and fetus. The material sequenced was placental tissue containing maternal and fetal cells. Recombination joined TRBV5-5 with TRBJ2-2; the D gene is possibly TRBD2, with 6 bases matching. At the DNA level, the sequence is TGTGCCAGCAGCTCTACGGGGGTAAAAGCCGGGGAGCTGTTTTTT. The translation is CASSSTGVKAGELFF.